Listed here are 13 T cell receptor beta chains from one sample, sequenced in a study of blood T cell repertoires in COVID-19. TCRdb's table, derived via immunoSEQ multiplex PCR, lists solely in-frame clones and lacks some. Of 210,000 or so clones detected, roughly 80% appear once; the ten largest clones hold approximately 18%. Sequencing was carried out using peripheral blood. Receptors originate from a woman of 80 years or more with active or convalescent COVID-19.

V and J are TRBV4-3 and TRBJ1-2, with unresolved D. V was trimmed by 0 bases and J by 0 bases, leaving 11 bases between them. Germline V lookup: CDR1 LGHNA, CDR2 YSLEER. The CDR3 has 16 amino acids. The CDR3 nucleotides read TGCGCCAGCAGCCAAGATTTAGAATATACTAACTATGGCTACACCTTC. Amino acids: CASSQDLEYTNYGYTF.

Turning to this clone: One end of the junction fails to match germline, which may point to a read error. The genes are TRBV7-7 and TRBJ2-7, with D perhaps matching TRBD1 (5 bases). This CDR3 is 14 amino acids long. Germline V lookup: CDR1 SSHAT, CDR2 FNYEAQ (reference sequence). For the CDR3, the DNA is TGTGCTAGCAGCCCCACAGCAGGGTCCTACGAGCAGTACTTC. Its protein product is CASSPTAGSYEQYF.

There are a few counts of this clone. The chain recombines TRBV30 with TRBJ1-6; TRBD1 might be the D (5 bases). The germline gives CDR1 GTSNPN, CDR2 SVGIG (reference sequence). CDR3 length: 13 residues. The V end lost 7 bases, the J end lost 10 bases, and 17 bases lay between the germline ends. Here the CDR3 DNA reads TGTGCCTTTGCCGCCCAGGGTCAATCACCCCTCCACTTT. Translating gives CAFAAQGQSPLHF.

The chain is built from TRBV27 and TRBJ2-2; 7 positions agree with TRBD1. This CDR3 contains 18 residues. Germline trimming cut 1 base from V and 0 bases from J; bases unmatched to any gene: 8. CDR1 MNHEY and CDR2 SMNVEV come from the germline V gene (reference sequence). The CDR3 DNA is TGTGCCAGCAGTTTATACCCCCCCGGGACAGCGAACACCGGGGAGCTGTTTTTT. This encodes CASSLYPPGTANTGELFF.

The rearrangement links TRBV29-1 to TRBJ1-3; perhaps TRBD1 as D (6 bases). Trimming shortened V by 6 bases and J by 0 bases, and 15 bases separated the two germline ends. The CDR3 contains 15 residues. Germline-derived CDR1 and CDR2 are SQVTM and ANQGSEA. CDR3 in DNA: TGCAGCGTAAAGGACAGCTCCCACTCTGGAAACACCATATATTTT. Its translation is CSVKDSSHSGNTIYF.

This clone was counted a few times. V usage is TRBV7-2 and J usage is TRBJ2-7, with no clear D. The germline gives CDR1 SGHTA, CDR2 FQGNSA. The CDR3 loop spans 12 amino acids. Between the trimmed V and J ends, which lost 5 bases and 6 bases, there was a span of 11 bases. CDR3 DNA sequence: TGTGCCAGCAGCCTAACCTACTCCGAGCAGTACTTC. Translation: CASSLTYSEQYF.

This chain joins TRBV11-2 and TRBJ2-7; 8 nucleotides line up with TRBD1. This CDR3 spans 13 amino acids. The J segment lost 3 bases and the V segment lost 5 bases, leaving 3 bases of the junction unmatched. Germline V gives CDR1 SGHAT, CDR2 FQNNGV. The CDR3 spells CASSVTGGYEQYF. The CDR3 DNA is TGTGCCAGCAGCGTCACAGGGGGCTACGAGCAGTACTTC.

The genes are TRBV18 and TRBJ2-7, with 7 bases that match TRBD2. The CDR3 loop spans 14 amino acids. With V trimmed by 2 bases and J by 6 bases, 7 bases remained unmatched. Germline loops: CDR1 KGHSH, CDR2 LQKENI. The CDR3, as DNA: TGTGCCAGCTCACCAGGGACTACGGTAACCGAGCAGTACTTC. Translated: CASSPGTTVTEQYF.

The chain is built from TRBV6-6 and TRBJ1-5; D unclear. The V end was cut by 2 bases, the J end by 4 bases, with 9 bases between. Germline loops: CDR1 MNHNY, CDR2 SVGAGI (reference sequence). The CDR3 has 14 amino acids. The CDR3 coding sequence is TGTGCCAGCAGTTACGGAGAAGAGAATCAGCCCCAGCATTTT. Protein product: CASSYGEENQPQHF.

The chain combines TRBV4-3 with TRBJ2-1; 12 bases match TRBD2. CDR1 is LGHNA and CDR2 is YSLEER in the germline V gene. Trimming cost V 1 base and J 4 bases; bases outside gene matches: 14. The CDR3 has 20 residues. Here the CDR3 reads CASSQAGLAGGRTWYNEQFF. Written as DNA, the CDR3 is TGCGCCAGCAGCCAAGCAGGTCTAGCGGGGGGGCGGACGTGGTACAATGAGCAGTTCTTC.

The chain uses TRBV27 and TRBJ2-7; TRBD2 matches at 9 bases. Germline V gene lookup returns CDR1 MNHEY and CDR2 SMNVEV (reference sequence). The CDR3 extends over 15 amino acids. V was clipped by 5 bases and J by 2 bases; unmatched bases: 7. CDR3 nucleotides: TGTGCCAGCAGTCGACGGACTAGCGTGGCCTACGAGCAGTACTTC. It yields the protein CASSRRTSVAYEQYF.

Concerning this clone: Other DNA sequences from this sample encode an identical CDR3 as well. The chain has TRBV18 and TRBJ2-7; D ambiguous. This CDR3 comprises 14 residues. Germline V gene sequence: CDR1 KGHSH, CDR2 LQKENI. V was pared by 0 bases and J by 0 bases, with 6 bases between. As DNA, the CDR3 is TGTGCCAGCTCACCACCGTCAGGCTCCTACGAGCAGTACTTC. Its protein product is CASSPPSGSYEQYF.

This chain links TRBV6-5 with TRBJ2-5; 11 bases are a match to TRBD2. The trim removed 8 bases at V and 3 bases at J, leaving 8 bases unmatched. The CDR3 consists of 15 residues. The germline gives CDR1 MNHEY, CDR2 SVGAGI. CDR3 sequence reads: CASEGLAGGKETQYF. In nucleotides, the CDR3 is TGTGCCAGCGAGGGATTAGCGGGAGGGAAAGAGACCCAGTACTTC.